Sequencing of this TCR beta chain was carried out in a study of cytomegalovirus exposure and HLA in healthy donors. Overall study results and limits: CMV serostatus was the only recorded immune exposure for donors. A further, later analysis showed that HLA-associated TCR beta chains (compared with equally common others) were more clonally expanded. In an earlier analysis, in about 530 donors, most V segments appeared productive either ~87% or ~30% of the time. Most TCR sequences were rare, but some public TCRs occurred in many donors.

A multiplex PCR was run with 60 Vbeta primers and 13 Jbeta primers. Profiling relied on immunoSEQ multiplex PCR, and the TCRdb table lists in-frame clones only, not all of them. The data contain about 130,000 clones, 80% to 90% of them singletons. As concerns this clone: Its antigen is still unknown.

With V trimmed by 6 bases and J by 0 bases, 6 bases remained unmatched. The CDR3 contains 15 residues. Germline V CDR1 and CDR2: MNHEY, SVGAGI. The clonotype comes from a man aged 50 or older in good health and CMV-seronegative. This chain connects TRBV6-5 to TRBJ1-2; TRBD1 aligns across 8 bases. The sequencing input was PBMCs. The CDR3, as DNA: TGTGCCAGCAGCCGGGGACAGGCCTCTAACTATGGCTACACCTTC. Translation gives CASSRGQASNYGYTF.